This T cell receptor beta chain came from a study of OX40 agonist ivuxolimab in advanced cancers. About the study: Patients were treated with ivuxolimab, an agonistic anti-OX40 (CD134) antibody. The patients received ivuxolimab by intravenous route every 2 weeks at 0.01 to 10 mg/kg. Three patients, one with hepatocellular carcinoma and two with cutaneous melanoma, achieved partial responses. Study results and limitations: CD8+ T cells (on average) carried more expanded clones than CD4+ T cells.

Turning to this clone: The target antigen is unknown.

The data were produced by immunoSEQ multiplex PCR, yet TCRdb's version contains in-frame clones alone and is incomplete. The repertoire holds around 95,000 clones, approximately 91% seen once, with 0.6% to 0.75% in the top ten. This CDR3 spans 12 amino acids. Germline loops: CDR1 SGHTA, CDR2 FQGNSA. Trimming removed 3 bases from V and 7 bases from J, with 7 bases in between. The TCR comes from an adult with an advanced solid tumor such as melanoma, head and neck, liver or kidney cancer. V and J are TRBV7-2 and TRBJ2-1; D gene uncertain. Sequencing was performed on CD4+ or CD8+ T cells sorted from blood, taken in a trial of the OX40 agonist ivuxolimab. Written as DNA, the CDR3 is TGTGCCAGCAGCTTTATCCTGAATGAGCAGTTCTTC. Protein: CASSFILNEQFF.